A single sample is the source of the 23 T cell receptor beta chains below, sequenced in a study of T cells in Graves' hyperthyroidism and ophthalmopathy. Amplified regions were TCR beta CDR3 sequences from RNA transcripts. When the TCR CDR3 underwent first-round RT-PCR, the HTBI primer set was used. Using its own MiXCR run on the multiplex PCR reads, TCRdb lists one record per CDR3 protein. Of some 620,000 distinct CDR3 sequences in the sample, around 16% were seen once. The sample taken for sequencing was blood. Source of these receptors: a woman between 25 and 40 years old with Graves' hyperthyroidism.

In its sample, this clonotype was seen many times. The chain has TRBV12-3 or TRBV12-4 and TRBJ1-5; the D is unclear. This CDR3 comprises 13 residues. V shed 2 bases and J shed 4 bases, with 6 bases lying between them. The DNA for the CDR3 is TGTGCCAGCAGTTTACAACAGAATCAGCCCCAGCATTTT. It specifies CASSLQQNQPQHF.

This clonotype was found a few times. The V call is TRBV7-9, the J call TRBJ2-3; 7 positions match TRBD2. The CDR3 runs to 16 residues. The V gene end was trimmed by 5 bases and the J gene end by 0 bases; junction bases not matched to a gene: 8. The germline V gene has CDR1 SEHNR and CDR2 FQNEAQ (reference sequence). The CDR3 nucleotides read TGTGCCAGCAGCCATCGGGGGGAGGATAGCACAGATACGCAGTATTTT. It translates to CASSHRGEDSTDTQYF.

This clonotype was seen more than once but under ten times. The V call is TRBV5-6, the J call TRBJ1-5; possible D gene TRBD1, 5 bases. V was cut by 3 bases and J by 6 bases, with 13 bases left in between. This CDR3 has 14 amino acids. Germline loops: CDR1 SGHDT, CDR2 YYEEEE. The CDR3 DNA follows: TGTGCCAGCAGCTGGGGGACGGGCGGTCAGCCCCAGCATTTT. It codes for CASSWGTGGQPQHF. The full variable domain, rest sourced from reference TRBV5-6 and TRBJ1-5, is DAGVTQSPTHLIKTRGQQVTLRCSPKSGHDTVSWYQQALGQGPQFIFQYYEEEERQRGNFPDRFSGHQFPNYSSELNVNALLLGDSALYLCASSWGTGGQPQHFGDGTRLSIL.

As regards this clonotype: One base away lies a much larger clone, so this may be a sequencing read error. The chain couples TRBV11-2 to TRBJ1-3; TRBD1 agrees at 8 bases. The CDR3 consists of 16 residues. Germline V CDR1 and CDR2: SGHAT, FQNNGV. The CDR3 loop is CASSLGPGGSGSTIYF. The CDR3 DNA reads TGTGCCAGCAGCTTAGGCCCAGGGGGCTCTGGAAGCACCATATATTTT.

This clonotype has a count of ten or more. V usage is TRBV7-6 and J usage is TRBJ2-3; D unclear. Trimming cost V 1 base and J 0 bases, with 11 bases left between them. This CDR3 has 16 amino acids. Germline CDR1 SGHVS, CDR2 FNYEAQ. CDR3 sequence (DNA): TGTGCCAGCAGCTTAGAAGTGCACAGAAGCACAGATACGCAGTATTTT. Translated: CASSLEVHRSTDTQYF. The full variable domain, with the rest looked up from reference TRBV7-6 and TRBJ2-3, is GAGVSQSPRYKVTKRGQDVALRCDPISGHVSLYWYRQALGQGPEFLTYFNYEAQQDKSGLPNDRFSAERPEGSISTLTIQRTEQRDSAMYRCASSLEVHRSTDTQYFGPGTRLTVL.

This clonotype was observed many times. This chain links TRBV28 with TRBJ2-2, with D possibly being TRBD1 or TRBD2 (5 bases each). V was shortened by 4 bases and J by 1 base, with 16 bases between the two germline ends. Germline CDR1 reads MDHEN; CDR2 reads SYDVKM. CDR3 length: 17 residues. The CDR3 is CASSSLGTAMNTGELFF. In DNA form, the CDR3 reads TGTGCCAGCAGTTCCCTCGGGACGGCAATGAACACCGGGGAGCTGTTTTTT.

This clonotype was detected ten times or more. V is TRBV10-3 and J is TRBJ2-5, with 14 positions matching TRBD2. Germline V lookup: CDR1 ENHRY, CDR2 SYGVKD. V shed 6 bases and J 3 bases; nucleotides not matched to a gene: 3. This CDR3 contains 15 residues. Here the CDR3 DNA reads TGTGCCATCAGCCGGACTAGCGGGAGGAAAGAGACCCAGTACTTC. It codes for CAISRTSGRKETQYF.

Many counts were recorded for this clonotype. The chain combines TRBV2 with TRBJ2-5, with D maybe TRBD2 (6 bases). V gave up 7 bases and J gave up 5 bases, with 14 bases separating them. The CDR3 is 13 amino acids. The germline gives CDR1 SNHLY, CDR2 FYNNEI. The DNA of the CDR3 is TGTGCCAGCACTGGGACTCGTCGGGAGACCCAGTACTTC. Translated: CASTGTRRETQYF.

This clonotype was recorded at least ten times. The V and J genes are TRBV20-1 and TRBJ2-3; 7 bases are shared with TRBD2. This CDR3 is 14 amino acids long. V shed 1 base and J 1 base; nucleotides not matched to a gene: 2. Per the germline V gene, CDR1 is DFQATT and CDR2 is SNEGSKA (reference sequence). CDR3 region: CSARVLAGTDTQYF. CDR3 sequence (DNA): TGCAGTGCTAGAGTGCTAGCGGGCACAGATACGCAGTATTTT.

The table lists this clonotype with many counts. The chain uses TRBV27 and TRBJ2-3, with TRBD2 matching over 8 bases. This CDR3 comprises 14 residues. Germline lookup yields CDR1 MNHEY and CDR2 SMNVEV (reference sequence). Trimming removed 3 bases from V and 8 bases from J; junction bases left unmatched: 7. The CDR3 loop is CASSFTGGPGTQYF. CDR3 coding DNA: TGTGCCAGCAGTTTCACGGGAGGGCCAGGTACGCAGTATTTT.

The V gene is TRBV18, the J gene TRBJ2-3; 7 positions agree with TRBD1. This CDR3 is 14 amino acids long. The V gene end was trimmed by 4 bases and the J gene end by 9 bases; junction bases not matched to a gene: 10. The germline gives CDR1 KGHSH, CDR2 LQKENI. The CDR3 spells CASSLGTESQTQYF. The CDR3 region has the DNA TGTGCCAGCTCACTAGGGACAGAGTCTCAAACGCAGTATTTT.

This clonotype was observed many times. The J gene is TRBJ2-3, the V gene TRBV20-1; 12 bases are shared with TRBD2. Germline values: CDR1 DFQATT, CDR2 SNEGSKA (reference sequence). This CDR3 has 16 residues. After removal of 3 bases from V and 6 bases from J, the junction contained 10 bases not matched to a gene. In nucleotides, the CDR3 is TGCAGTGCTAGCCCCACGACGCTAGCGGGAGGGGATACGCAGTATTTT. This codes for CSASPTTLAGGDTQYF.

V is TRBV30 and J is TRBJ2-7; D unclear. Looked up from germline, CDR1 is GTSNPN and CDR2 is SVGIG (reference sequence). The CDR3 runs to 12 residues. V was cut by 0 bases and J by 7 bases, with 10 bases left in between. CDR3 sequence (DNA): TGTGCCTGGAGTGTTGGGTTCGGTGAGCAGTACTTC. Protein sequence: CAWSVGFGEQYF.

V and J are TRBV28 and TRBJ2-7; D remains ambiguous. The CDR3 is made up of 14 amino acids. Between the trimmed V and J ends, which lost 5 bases and 2 bases, there was a span of 13 bases. Germline V gives CDR1 MDHEN, CDR2 SYDVKM. CDR3 coding DNA: TGTGCCAGCAGTCTTAGCCTTAGGGCCTACGAGCAGTACTTC. As protein: CASSLSLRAYEQYF.

As to this clonotype: This clone may be a read error of a much larger clone one base away. V is TRBV27 and J is TRBJ2-1, with 11 bases fitting TRBD2. The V and J ends lost 2 bases and 4 bases, in that order; junction bases with no gene match: 10. This CDR3 has 18 amino acids. In germline, CDR1 is MNHEY, CDR2 SMNVEV (reference sequence). DNA of the CDR3: TGTGCCAGCAGTTTAGCTAGCGGGAGGCACTTGCCTTACAATGAGCAGTTCTTC. Translated, it gives CASSLASGRHLPYNEQFF.

The chain employs TRBV2 and TRBJ2-1; D call uncertain. Trimming shortened V by 6 bases and J by 11 bases, and 14 bases separated the two germline ends. The CDR3 consists of 12 residues. From germline, CDR1 is SNHLY and CDR2 FYNNEI. The chain's CDR3 is CASSREAAQQFF. The CDR3 DNA is TGTGCCAGCAGCCGTGAGGCAGCGCAGCAGTTCTTC.

This clonotype has ten or more counts. V usage is TRBV28 and J usage is TRBJ2-7, with 9 nucleotides matching TRBD1. The germline V gene encodes CDR1 MDHEN and CDR2 SYDVKM. The CDR3 runs to 13 residues. Trimming removed 6 bases from V and 6 bases from J; junction bases left unmatched: 6. The DNA for the CDR3 is TGTGCCAGCAGGGGGACAGGGCTGGGCGAGCAGTACTTC. This codes for CASRGTGLGEQYF.

There are many counts of this clonotype. V and J are TRBV7-8 and TRBJ2-2, with TRBD2 as a possible D gene (6 bases). The CDR3 runs to 15 residues. V was pared by 5 bases and J by 1 base, with 11 bases between. Germline V lookup: CDR1 SGHVS, CDR2 FQNEAQ. For the CDR3, the DNA is TGTGCCAGCAGCCGACTAGAGTTGAACACCGGGGAGCTGTTTTTT. Its translation is CASSRLELNTGELFF.

In this sample, this clonotype turned up many times. The chain links TRBV6-2 or TRBV6-3 to TRBJ1-2, with 7 nucleotides matching TRBD1. From germline, CDR1 is MNHEY and CDR2 SVGEGT. The CDR3 spans 14 residues. The junction had 2 bases not matched to a gene; V was cut back by 0 bases and J by 4 bases. The CDR3 protein is CASSYSQGTYGYTF. The DNA of the CDR3 is TGTGCCAGCAGTTACTCACAGGGGACCTATGGCTACACCTTC.

This sequence joins TRBV4-2 and TRBJ2-1, with TRBD2 matching 13 bases. Germline V gene data show CDR1 as LGHNA and CDR2 as YNFKEQ. This CDR3 is 16 amino acids long. Trimming cost V 0 bases and J 8 bases; bases outside gene matches: 4. The CDR3 nucleotides are TGTGCCAGCAGCCAAGATTGGACTAGCGGGAGCGATGAGCAGTTCTTC. It specifies CASSQDWTSGSDEQFF.

This clonotype was picked up a small number of times. The chain carries TRBV9 and TRBJ2-1; 7 nucleotides line up with TRBD1. Germline CDR1 SGDLS, CDR2 YYNGEE. CDR3 length: 14 amino acids. After removal of 0 bases from V and 7 bases from J, the junction contained 4 bases not matched to a gene. CDR3 sequence reads: CASSVDLGQNEQFF. The CDR3 region has the DNA TGTGCCAGCAGCGTAGATCTGGGACAGAATGAGCAGTTCTTC.

CDR3 region: CASRKQNTNGELFF. CDR3 coding DNA: TGTGCCAGCAGAAAACAGAACACGAACGGGGAGCTGTTTTTT. J is TRBJ2-2 and V is TRBV7-9; D is undetermined. The V end was cut by 6 bases, the J end by 7 bases, with 15 bases between. Germline V CDR1 and CDR2: SEHNR, FQNEAQ (reference sequence). The CDR3 covers 14 residues. Complete variable domain (other parts from reference TRBV7-9 and TRBJ2-2): DTGVSQNPRHKITKRGQNVTFRCDPISEHNRLYWYRQTLGQGPEFLTYFQNEAQLEKSRLLSDRFSAERPKGSFSTLEIQRTEQGDSAMYLCASRKQNTNGELFFGEGSRLTVL.

This clonotype was detected a few times. The rearrangement joins TRBV29-1 to TRBJ2-5; 9 bases line up with TRBD1. The length of the CDR3 is 13 residues. Germline loops: CDR1 SQVTM, CDR2 ANQGSEA. The J segment lost 2 bases and the V segment lost 3 bases, leaving 1 base of the junction unmatched. The CDR3 loop is CSVEGQGQETQYF. The CDR3 nucleotides are TGCAGCGTTGAGGGACAGGGTCAAGAGACCCAGTACTTC.